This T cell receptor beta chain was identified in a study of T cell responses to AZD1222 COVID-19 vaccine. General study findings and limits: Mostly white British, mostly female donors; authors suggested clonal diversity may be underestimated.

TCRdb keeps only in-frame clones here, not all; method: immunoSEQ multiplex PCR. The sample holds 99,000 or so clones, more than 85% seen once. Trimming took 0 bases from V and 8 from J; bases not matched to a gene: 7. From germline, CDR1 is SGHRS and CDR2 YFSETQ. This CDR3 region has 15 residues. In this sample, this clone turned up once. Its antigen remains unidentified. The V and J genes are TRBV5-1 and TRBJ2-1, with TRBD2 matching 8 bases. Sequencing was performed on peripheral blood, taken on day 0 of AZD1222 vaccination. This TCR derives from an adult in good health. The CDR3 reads CASSLATGTSHEQFF. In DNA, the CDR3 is TGCGCCAGCAGCTTGGCGACCGGGACTAGTCATGAGCAGTTCTTC.